This TCR beta chain appears in the sequencing data of a study of radiotherapy plus CTLA-4 blockade in lung cancer. Study outcomes and limitations: Researchers report tumor-derived TCR clones expanding in blood after radiotherapy plus ipilimumab.

Libraries were prepared by immunoSEQ multiplex PCR; TCRdb keeps only in-frame clonotypes and omits some of them. Altogether about 19,000 clones are present, 86% being singletons, with the ten largest covering about 20%. Per germline, CDR1 SGHTS and CDR2 YDEGEE. This CDR3 spans 14 amino acids. Concerning this clone itself: Its antigen is unknown.

The sequencing here drew on peripheral blood, taken from a patient treated with radiotherapy plus ipilimumab. This chain joins TRBV5-8 and TRBJ2-5, with 9 bases fitting TRBD1. The J call may be mistaken, given a closer DNA end match to TRBJ2-7. This TCR was recovered from a human donor with non-small cell lung cancer whose response to radiotherapy plus ipilimumab could not be evaluated. CDR3 loop: CASSSRDRVGEQYF. The CDR3 nucleotides read TGTGCCAGCAGCTCCCGGGACAGGGTGGGCGAGCAGTACTTC.